These T cell receptor beta chains were read from a single sample in a study of CD8 T cells in ankylosing spondylitis. TCRdb re-called the 5' RACE reads with MiXCR, one entry per CDR3 protein. The sample shows some 85,000 distinct CDR3 sequences, just under 9% of them seen only once. Sequenced: blood, either unsorted or a sorted T cell fraction (not recorded which). The source is a male donor with ankylosing spondylitis. Both conserved end residues are part of each CDR3. The order of the fields is V gene, D gene, J gene, clone size, CDR3 protein, CDR3 DNA. D genes are given only for firm matches. Size values are once, few and many counts, or a class for expanded clones, and some rows have none.

TRBV9	NA	TRBJ2-6	NA	CASSVVLSPSSGANVLTF	TGTGCCAGCAGCGTAGTTTTGAGTCCGTCCTCTGGGGCCAACGTCCTGACTTTC
TRBV18	NA	TRBJ2-2	few	CANHNDEGRTGELFF	TGTGCCAACCATAATGACGAGGGACGCACCGGGGAGCTGTTTTTT
TRBV3-1	NA	TRBJ1-3	many	CASSQYEGEMATIYF	TGTGCCAGCAGCCAATATGAGGGGGAAATGGCCACCATATATTTT
TRBV9	TRBD1	TRBJ2-3	many	CASSVGTGGATDTQYF	TGTGCCAGCAGCGTAGGGACAGGGGGTGCGACAGATACGCAGTATTTT
TRBV24-1	TRBD1	TRBJ2-5	NA	CATSDFVQGKETQYF	TGTGCCACCAGTGATTTTGTACAGGGGAAAGAGACCCAGTACTTC
TRBV4-1	NA	TRBJ1-4	few	CASSRTTGRTNEKLFF	TGCGCCAGCAGCCGCACCACGGGACGGACTAATGAAAAACTGTTTTTT
TRBV13	NA	TRBJ2-2	many	CASSKDRNTGELFF	TGTGCCAGCAGCAAAGACAGGAACACCGGGGAGCTGTTTTTT
TRBV7-9	NA	TRBJ1-1	many	CASSLQGGDTEAFF	TGTGCCAGCAGCCTCCAGGGTGGCGACACTGAAGCTTTCTTT
TRBV20-1	TRBD2	TRBJ2-1	many	CSDRLAGDNEQFF	TGCAGTGACAGACTAGCGGGAGACAATGAGCAGTTCTTC
TRBV20-1	TRBD1	TRBJ1-1	few	CSARRQGGTEAFF	TGCAGTGCTAGAAGACAGGGAGGGACTGAAGCTTTCTTT